This TCR beta chain is drawn from a study of response to subunit inactivated influenza vaccine listed by TCRdb under 2018. Some background on the complete study: Deep quantitative T cell receptor repertoire profiling was used in the study to track responses to a trivalent subunit inactivated influenza vaccine. Broad study findings and their caveats: It was suggested by the authors that each seasonal influenza vaccination may recruit only a limited number of new T cells.

Trimming at the junction amounts to 7 bases on V and 4 bases on J, and the germline ends lie 20 bases apart. The CDR3 runs 16 amino acids, cysteine and phenylalanine included. Only the CDR3 part of the read is kept: 48 bases, read in frame from the first base. Based on the germline V gene (reference sequence), the CDR1 and CDR2 sequences are MNHEY and SMNVEV. This clonotype was seen a few times. The target of this receptor is not known. No much larger clonotype is one base removed from it; base qualities were not supplied. Libraries were made using RT-PCR. Sequencing instrument: Illumina HiSeq 2500. Using fastp trimming at Q25 and MiXCR clonotype assembly, TCRdb reanalyzed the public sequencing data and kept in-frame beta chains. For every CDR3 protein sequence, its rows merge into one entry that carries the most common genes and DNA. This sample gives over 750,000 distinct CDR3 sequences in total; 20% to 25% of them show up just once. 10% of the sample rests with the top ten.

The material was PBMCs from blood, obtained 4 to 6 days after vaccination. The receptor's source is a man aged 50 to 59 who received an inactivated influenza vaccine. Donor details come from another sample of the same person, matched by shared clones. The rearranged chain carries TRBV27 and TRBJ2-1; the D match is possibly TRBD1 or TRBD2, with 5 bases aligned in each. Here is the DNA: TGTGCCAGCACGACCGGGACGGCGACCGTTTACAATGAGCAGTTCTTC. This sequence encodes CASTTGTATVYNEQFF.